This TCR beta chain was identified during a study of blood T cell repertoires in COVID-19. Study information: Samples representing acute and convalescent COVID-19 were sourced from the United States, Italy and Spain.

Libraries were prepared by immunoSEQ multiplex PCR; TCRdb keeps only in-frame clonotypes and omits some of them. The sample has about 670,000 clones, 90% seen once; the top ten hold approximately 0.25%. With 8 bases removed from V and 4 bases from J, the gap between germline ends came to 21 bases. The CDR3 is made up of 16 amino acids. CDR1 and CDR2 from the germline V gene are LNHDA and SQIVND (reference sequence). The TCR sequence derives from a woman between 18 and 30 years old with acute or convalescent COVID-19. The sequencing input was peripheral blood. The V call is TRBV19, the J call TRBJ1-3; the D is unclear. CDR3 bases: TGTGCCAGTTTCGACTCTGGTCTTCCTCGGGGAAACACCATATATTTT. Translating gives CASFDSGLPRGNTIYF.